The 2 T cell receptor beta chains below were found in one sample sequenced in a study of control samples from healthy donors and cancer patients. Data came from immunoSEQ multiplex PCR; TCRdb stores just in-frame clones and leaves some out. The table lists under 150,000 clones, 88% of them singletons. What was sequenced was blood. The receptors were gathered from a woman between 65 and 79 years old in good health.

This sequence joins TRBV18 and TRBJ1-2; D uncertain. V lost 0 bases and J lost 5, with 13 bases in between. The CDR3 loop spans 15 amino acids. CDR1 and CDR2 from the germline V gene are KGHSH and LQKENI. CDR3 sequence: CASSPPEGFPYGYTF. The DNA for the CDR3 is TGTGCCAGCTCACCACCAGAAGGGTTCCCTTATGGCTACACCTTC.

J is TRBJ1-2 and V is TRBV7-2, with D perhaps TRBD1 (6 bases). From germline, CDR1 is SGHTA and CDR2 FQGNSA. V was shortened by 1 base and J by 4 bases, with 10 bases between the two germline ends. CDR3 size: 14 residues. The DNA of the CDR3 is TGTGCCAGCAGCTTAGGGGGGCTTGGCTATGGCTACACCTTC. Amino acids: CASSLGGLGYGYTF.